In its sample, the clone carrying this TCR beta chain was seen many times. Its cognate antigen is unknown. The sample belongs to a study of T cells in Graves' hyperthyroidism and ophthalmopathy. General study points: A 13 V-J signature model discriminated ophthalmopathy versus stable hyperthyroidism.

V lost 6 bases, J lost 0 bases, and 7 bases lay in between. The CDR3 covers 13 residues. The V gene's germline CDR1 is SNHLY and CDR2 FYNNEI. Authors of the study amplified TCR beta CDR3 regions from RNA transcripts. In the first-round RT-PCR of the TCR CDR3, the HTBI primer set was used. TCRdb used MiXCR to reprocess the multiplex PCR reads, holding one entry per CDR3 protein. The sample records about 200,000 distinct CDR3 sequences, 17% being singletons. The sample was blood. This chain connects TRBV2 to TRBJ2-3; no definite D call. This TCR derives from a woman in her forties or fifties with Graves' hyperthyroidism. In DNA, the CDR3 is TGTGCCAGCAGGGGCTCTAGCACAGATACGCAGTATTTT. The encoded protein is CASRGSSTDTQYF.